This TCR beta chain was profiled in a study of a mutant IDH1 vaccine in newly diagnosed glioma. Study in general: Treated patients had a mean age of 40.4 years and an approximately 62% male, 37.5% female split. Findings of the study overall: Top-clonotype changes in peripheral T cells seemed unrelated to pseudoprogression.

This clone was recorded once. Its antigen is unidentified. Germline V lookup: CDR1 MGHDK, CDR2 SYGVNS. Trimming left V 7 bases short and J 1 base short, with 4 bases between. The CDR3 consists of 11 residues. Clones were read by immunoSEQ multiplex PCR, and TCRdb kept only the in-frame ones, dropping some. The table has about 34,000 clones, about three quarters seen once; the top ten hold more than 8.5%. The time point here: baseline, week 1 (first vaccination visit). Specified treatment: pre-vaccination baseline after standard-of-care therapy. The rearrangement uses TRBV25-1 and TRBJ2-5; D remains ambiguous. Material: peripheral blood mononuclear cells (PBMCs), obtained from a glioma patient treated with radiotherapy, temozolomide or both. This clonotype was sampled from a man aged 45 to 65 with glioma. Some clones in this sample may be carry-over from other donors' samples. DNA for the CDR3: TGTGCCAGCACGGCCCAAGAGACCCAGTACTTC. Its protein is CASTAQETQYF.